This T cell receptor (beta chain) was documented in a study of cytomegalovirus exposure and HLA in healthy donors. Across the whole study: As released early, the data held approximately 80 million unique TCRs from HLA-typed donors.

On this clone itself: Its antigen is still unknown.

The ends lost 9 bases at V and 3 bases at J; junction bases unmatched: 8. CDR3 size: 14 residues. Germline V gives CDR1 MNHNS, CDR2 SASEGT. PCR employed 60 Vbeta and 13 Jbeta primers. TCRdb's table, derived via immunoSEQ multiplex PCR, lists solely in-frame clones and lacks some. This repertoire shows 100,000 to 150,000 clones, approximately 68% found once; its top ten account for roughly 1.6%. Study-wide findings and caveats: V segments that were indistinguishable, TRBV6-2 and TRBV6-3 among them, were omitted from analysis. Specificity of a few CMV-associated chains for CMV antigens was verified in vitro.

Sequenced input: PBMCs. The rearrangement links TRBV6-1 to TRBJ1-1; 9 bases fit TRBD1. The source of this sequence is a man aged 25-40 years in good health and CMV-seropositive. In DNA form, the CDR3 reads TGTGCCAGTTACCGGGACAGGGTATACACTGAAGCTTTCTTT. It translates to CASYRDRVYTEAFF.